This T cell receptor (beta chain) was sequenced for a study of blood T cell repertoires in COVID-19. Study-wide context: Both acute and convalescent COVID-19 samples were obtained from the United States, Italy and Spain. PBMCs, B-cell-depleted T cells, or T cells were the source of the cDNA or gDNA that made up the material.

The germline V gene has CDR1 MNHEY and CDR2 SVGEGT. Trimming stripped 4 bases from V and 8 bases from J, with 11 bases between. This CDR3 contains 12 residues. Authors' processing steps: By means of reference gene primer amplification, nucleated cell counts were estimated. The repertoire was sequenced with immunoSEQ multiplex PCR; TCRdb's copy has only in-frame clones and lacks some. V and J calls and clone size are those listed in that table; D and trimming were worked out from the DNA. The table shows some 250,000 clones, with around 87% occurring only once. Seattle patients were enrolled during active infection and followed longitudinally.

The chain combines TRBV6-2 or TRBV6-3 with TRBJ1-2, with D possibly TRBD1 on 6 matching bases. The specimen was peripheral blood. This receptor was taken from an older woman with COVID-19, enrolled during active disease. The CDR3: CASSWGQVGYTF. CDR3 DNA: TGTGCCAGCAGTTGGGGACAAGTAGGCTACACCTTC.